What follows are 5 T cell receptor beta chains derived from one specimen sequenced in a study of metastatic and nonmetastatic thyroid tumors. Using MiXCR, TCRdb re-called clones from the PCR reads. The sample lists about 39,000 clones, around a fifth occurring once. All patients were treatment-naive before thyroid surgery. The sample comprised blood. The receptors originated from a female donor with papillary thyroid cancer or a benign thyroid nodule (not recorded which). Some clones in this sample may be carry-over from other donors' samples.

Many counts were recorded for this clone. This chain joins TRBV28 and TRBJ1-2, with D unresolved. In germline, CDR1 is MDHEN, CDR2 SYDVKM. CDR3 length: 12 amino acids. The germline V and J ends were trimmed by 10 bases and 6 bases, with 15 bases remaining between them. In DNA form, the CDR3 reads TGTGCCACCTATTCCGGGGTGGATGGCTACACCTTC. It translates to CATYSGVDGYTF.

Concerning this clone: A much larger clone lies one base from this, so it may be a read error. The CDR3 loop reads CSARGSSSGNTEAFF. CDR3 DNA sequence: TGCAGTGCCCGGGGTTCATCATCAGGGAACACTGAAGCTTTCTTT. This chain links TRBV20-1 with TRBJ1-1; D gene uncertain. This CDR3 is built from 15 residues. Germline V lookup: CDR1 DFQATT, CDR2 SNEGSKA (reference sequence). With 6 bases removed from V and 1 base from J, the gap between germline ends came to 18 bases.

This clone occurred many times. This may come from a read error, since a much larger clone is one base off. Other DNA sequences from this sample encode an identical CDR3 as well. The chain has TRBV2 and TRBJ2-3, with D possibly being TRBD2 (5 bases). Germline CDR1 reads SNHLY; CDR2 reads FYNNEI. The CDR3 length is 15 residues. V lost 6 bases and J 5 bases, leaving 18 bases between the germline ends. CDR3 in DNA: TGTGCCAGCAGGGACCCGGGCGGAGGCGGAGATACGCAGTATTTT. This translates into CASRDPGGGGDTQYF.

This clone was counted a few times. Sequence at one end of the junction differs from germline and may be a read error. The CDR3 region has the DNA TGCGCCAGCAGTACAGGGGTGCGCTATGGCTACACCTTC. The encoded protein is CASSTGVRYGYTF. The chain uses TRBV28 and TRBJ1-2; 7 positions agree with TRBD1. The CDR3 is 13 amino acids. The germline V gene encodes CDR1 MDHEN and CDR2 SYDVKM.

This clone is termed medium-sized. This chain joins TRBV20-1 and TRBJ2-7; 7 bases match TRBD1. The V gene's germline CDR1 is DFQATT and CDR2 SNEGSKA (reference sequence). CDR3 size: 13 residues. Unmatched junction bases numbered 6, after V lost 6 bases and J lost 1 base. Here the CDR3 reads CSAPGTDSYEQYF. The CDR3 DNA is TGCAGTGCCCCCGGGACAGATTCCTACGAGCAGTACTTC.